The rows below give T cell receptor beta chains drawn from one sample of a study of CD4+ T cells in melanoma. Data came from immunoSEQ multiplex PCR; TCRdb stores just in-frame clones and leaves some out. The data contain under 20,000 clones, 60% to 80% of them seen just once; the ten biggest clones take up 10% to 15%. The sample taken for sequencing was cells from a culture (not recorded whether cultured in vitro). All receptors come from a human donor with melanoma. Each CDR3 is given with its conserved first and last residue. D genes are given only for firm matches. The size field is filled for only some rows; it gives once, few, many or a size class.

J	size	V	D	CDR3	DNA
TRBJ1-2	.	TRBV2	.	CASKLGDYGYTF	TGTGCCAGCAAATTAGGGGACTATGGCTACACCTTC
TRBJ2-1	.	TRBV18	TRBD1	CASSPRSGTVTGGSYNEQFF	TGTGCCAGCTCACCACGCTCCGGGACAGTGACTGGGGGTTCCTACAATGAGCAGTTCTTC
TRBJ1-2	.	TRBV30	.	CAWFGGSYGYTF	TGTGCCTGGTTTGGGGGCTCATATGGCTACACCTTC
TRBJ1-1	.	TRBV30	.	CAWSAPWGGKSTEAFF	TGTGCCTGGAGTGCCCCGTGGGGGGGAAAGAGCACTGAAGCTTTCTTT
TRBJ1-3	.	TRBV5-6	TRBD1	CASRQTGGTGNTIYF	TGTGCCAGCAGACAGACAGGGGGTACGGGAAACACCATATATTTT
TRBJ1-1	.	TRBV9	.	CASSVEVDLEAFF	TGTGCCAGCAGCGTAGAGGTCGACCTAGAAGCTTTCTTT
TRBJ2-7	.	TRBV27	.	CASSLNGQSYEQYF	TGTGCCAGCAGTTTAAATGGACAGTCCTACGAGCAGTACTTC
TRBJ1-1	.	TRBV5-1	.	CASSLAPQDTEAFF	TGCGCCAGCAGCTTGGCTCCACAGGACACTGAAGCTTTCTTT
TRBJ1-1	.	TRBV7-8	.	CASSLERGLEAFF	TGTGCCAGCAGCTTAGAGCGGGGGCTTGAAGCTTTCTTT
TRBJ2-4	.	TRBV19	TRBD2	CASGAGGGALAKNIQYF	TGTGCCAGTGGGGCTGGCGGGGGGGCCCTAGCCAAAAACATTCAGTACTTC
TRBJ2-2	.	TRBV29-1	TRBD2	CSVAALAGDTGELFF	TGCAGCGTTGCCGCACTAGCGGGGGACACCGGGGAGCTGTTTTTT
TRBJ1-2	few	TRBV5-4	.	CASSLEVGAANYGYTF	TGTGCCAGCAGCTTGGAAGTTGGGGCCGCCAACTATGGCTACACCTTC
TRBJ2-7	.	TRBV5-1	TRBD1	CASSLAGTVSNEQYF	TGCGCCAGCAGCTTGGCCGGGACAGTTTCCAACGAGCAGTACTTC
TRBJ1-5	.	TRBV4-1	TRBD1	CASSPGDRAASQPQHF	TGCGCCAGCAGCCCCGGCGACAGGGCTGCGAGCCAGCCCCAGCATTTT